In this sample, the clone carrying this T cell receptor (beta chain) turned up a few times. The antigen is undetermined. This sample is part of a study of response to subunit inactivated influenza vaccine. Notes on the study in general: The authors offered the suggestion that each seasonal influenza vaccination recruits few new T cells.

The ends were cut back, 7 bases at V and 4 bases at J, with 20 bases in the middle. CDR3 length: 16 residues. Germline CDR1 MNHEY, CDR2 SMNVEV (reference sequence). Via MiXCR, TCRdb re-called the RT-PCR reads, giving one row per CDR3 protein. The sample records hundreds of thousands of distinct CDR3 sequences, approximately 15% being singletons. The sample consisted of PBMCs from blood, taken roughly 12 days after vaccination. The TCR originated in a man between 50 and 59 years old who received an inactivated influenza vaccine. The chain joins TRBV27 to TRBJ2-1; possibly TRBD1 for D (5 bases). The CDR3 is CASKAGLGLVYNEQFF. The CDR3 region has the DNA TGTGCCAGCAAGGCAGGGTTGGGGCTAGTTTACAATGAGCAGTTCTTC.